The clone carrying this T cell receptor beta chain was detected only once. As handled by the study authors: Nucleated cell number was recorded as an estimate derived from reference gene primer amplification. Clones were read by immunoSEQ multiplex PCR, and TCRdb kept only the in-frame ones, dropping some. From that table come the V and J calls and clone size; the DNA was used to work out D and trimming. Of fewer than 450,000 clones listed, 80% to 90% were seen once; the top ten hold about 6.3%. Seattle's cohort entered during active infection and was followed longitudinally. The CDR3 loop spans 14 amino acids. V lost 5 bases, J lost 6 bases, and 5 bases stayed unmatched. The germline gives CDR1 SGHRS, CDR2 YFSETQ. The entry originates in a study of blood T cell repertoires in COVID-19.

This chain joins TRBV5-1 and TRBJ2-2; 9 bases fit TRBD1. Sequencing was done on a sample of peripheral blood. The receptor comes from a woman in her forties or fifties with COVID-19, enrolled during active disease. The DNA of the CDR3 is TGCGCCAGCAGGGGACAGGGCGACGCCGGGGAGCTGTTTTTT. Encoded protein: CASRGQGDAGELFF.